Here is one TCR beta chain with its context. The antigen it recognizes is unknown. No much larger clone is present one base from it, and per-base qualities are unavailable. TCR CDR3 regions were amplified from genomic DNA by multiplex PCR using the deep immunoSEQ assay. Genomic DNA extracted from each cell subset was distributed evenly over all wells of several immunoSEQ 96-well plates, and each plate served as one replicate. For sorted subsets, each replicate PCR was loaded with 200 ng genomic DNA, equivalent to 25,000 to 30,000 T cell genomes. Purified libraries were measured with a Qubit 3.0 fluorometer, size-checked on a Bioanalyzer 2100, and measured again with the KAPA Library Quantification kit. Every immunoSEQ 96-well plate was sequenced on a dedicated single-read 150-cycle Illumina NextSeq 550 flow cell. In the authors' own workflow: Because the immunoSEQ output held only junctional sequences and lacked quality scores, the filtering could not match the filtering applied to full-length reads. To assign V/J genes and CDR3, sequences were annotated against IMGT germline references using PyIR, a Python wrapper for IgBLAST v1.9. Reads with weak V/J assignments (E-value above 1e-6), missing CDR3, stop codons, out-of-frame junctions, or ambiguous translated residues were removed. V3J clonotypes were defined as sequences sharing the same inferred V gene, J gene, and CDR3 amino acid sequence. Percentage overlap between repertoires was calculated by dividing the number of shared unique clonotypes by the size of the smaller repertoire. RTK rarefaction, the Chao1 estimator, and Recon v2.1 estimates of unobserved clonotypes were used to assess repertoire richness. For all TCRbeta clonotypes obtained by the gDNA method from a few donors, generation probabilities were computed with OLGA. Entries here come from immuneACCESS through TCRdb and include only in-frame sequences with V and J called. Some clones fail to appear in such tables; in the studies checked, an unresolved V gene covers under half of the shortfall, and the cause of the remainder is unknown. V, J and clone size were drawn from that table, and D and trimming were deduced from the DNA. This sample has some 630,000 clones in its table, and 60% to 80% of those were observed once. The ten largest clones capture 1.5% to 2% of the sample.

Healthy HIV-negative adults with no recently reported acute infections or vaccinations were included as donors. Every donor was a Caucasian adult residing in Nashville, Tennessee, USA. CD4+ T cells were enriched through magnetic negative selection, after which naive cells were positively selected on CD45RA and the remaining negative fraction served as the memory subset. Blood was obtained by leukapheresis, after which PBMCs were separated by Ficoll-Histopaque density gradient centrifugation and cryopreserved in liquid nitrogen vapor phase. Analytical flow cytometry was used to check the purity and quantity of each magnetically sorted T cell population. Genomic DNA was isolated from every sorted fraction and measured by UV absorbance on a Nanodrop 2000c. This specimen comes from a study of shared clonotypes between healthy human individuals (dated by TCRdb to the early 2020s). About the study as a whole: The cohort included a few men and a couple of women between 18 and 49 years of age. For each donor, CD4 naive and CD4 memory were each given three plates, CD8 naive was given two plates, and CD8 memory was given one plate. Blood TCR repertoires of five healthy adults were deeply sequenced to estimate repertoire size and the extent of clonotype sharing between individuals. Libraries were prepared and TCR repertoires were sequenced by different laboratories using diverse techniques, in order to increase sequencing depth and limit assay-specific biases. Between about 0.8 and 8.9 billion PBMCs per donor were obtained by leukapheresis. What the authors observed across the whole study: When a few donors were compared, the shared fraction of clonotypes was around 5% for naive CD4, roughly 3.4% for naive CD8, roughly 2.5% for memory CD4, and roughly 0.43% for memory CD8. Only blood was sampled, and tissue TCR repertoires likely differ from those in blood. Rarefaction of sorted-subset datasets indicated incomplete sequencing despite the large sequencing depth. Based on pairwise subsampling, the degree of clonotype sharing among donors was expected to be affected by sequencing depth. Because the study included only a small number of donors, the genetic and exposure-history diversity represented was limited. Larger estimated clonotype richness was generally found for naive subsets than for memory subsets. Higher generation probabilities were observed for clonotypes shared by all four sorted-subset donors than for non-shared clonotypes.

Trimming accounts for 6 bases at V and 1 base at J, while the number of junction bases matched to no gene is 4. Its CDR3 holds 15 amino acids, cysteine through phenylalanine. Solely the CDR3 DNA is kept, with 45 bases framed from the first base. In the germline V gene, CDR1 corresponds to MDHEN and CDR2 to SYDVKM. The receptor's source is a woman in her thirties in good health. Specimen: memory CD4+ T cells sorted from blood. Explained via the paper, the cell subset or site label denotes: CD45RA-negative fraction. Recombination linked TRBV28 to TRBJ1-5; 9 middle bases align to TRBD1. Read as DNA, the sequence is TGTGCCAGCAGGGAAGACAGGGGGAGCAATCAGCCCCAGCATTTT. The encoded protein is CASREDRGSNQPQHF.